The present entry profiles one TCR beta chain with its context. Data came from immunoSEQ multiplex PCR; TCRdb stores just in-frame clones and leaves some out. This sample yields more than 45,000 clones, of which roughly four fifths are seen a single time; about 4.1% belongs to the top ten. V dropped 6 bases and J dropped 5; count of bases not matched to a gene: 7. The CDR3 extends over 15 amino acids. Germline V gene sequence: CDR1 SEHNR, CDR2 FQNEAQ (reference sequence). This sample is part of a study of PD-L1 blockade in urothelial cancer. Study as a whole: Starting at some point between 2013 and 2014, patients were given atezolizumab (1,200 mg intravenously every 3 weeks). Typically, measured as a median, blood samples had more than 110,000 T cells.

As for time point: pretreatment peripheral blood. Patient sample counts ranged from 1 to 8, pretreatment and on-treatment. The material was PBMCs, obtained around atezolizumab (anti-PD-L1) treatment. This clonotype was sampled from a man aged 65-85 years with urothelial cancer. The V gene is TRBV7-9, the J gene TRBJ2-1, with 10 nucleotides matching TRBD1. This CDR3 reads CASRQPGQGNNEQFF. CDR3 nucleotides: TGTGCCAGCAGGCAACCGGGACAGGGGAACAATGAGCAGTTCTTC.